This TCR beta chain was recorded in a study of blood T cell repertoires in COVID-19. CDR1 is MDHEN and CDR2 is SYDVKM in the germline V gene. This CDR3 has 14 amino acids. V lost 3 bases, J lost 8 bases, and 4 bases stayed unmatched. One Seattle source followed patients from active infection through their disease course. Original processing notes: Estimation of nucleated cell counts was performed using reference gene primer amplification. Repertoires were generated with immunoSEQ multiplex PCR, while TCRdb's copy carries only in-frame clones and drops some. V and J calls and clone size are copied from that table; D and trimming were computed from the DNA. The table has under 350,000 clones, more than 80% seen once.

J is TRBJ1-4 and V is TRBV28; 9 positions agree with TRBD1. Sequences were obtained from peripheral blood. The receptor was isolated from a woman aged 25 to 45 with COVID-19, enrolled during active disease. CDR3 sequence (DNA): TGTGCCAGCAGTTTGAGACAGGGGGGCGAAAAACTGTTTTTT. Its translation is CASSLRQGGEKLFF.